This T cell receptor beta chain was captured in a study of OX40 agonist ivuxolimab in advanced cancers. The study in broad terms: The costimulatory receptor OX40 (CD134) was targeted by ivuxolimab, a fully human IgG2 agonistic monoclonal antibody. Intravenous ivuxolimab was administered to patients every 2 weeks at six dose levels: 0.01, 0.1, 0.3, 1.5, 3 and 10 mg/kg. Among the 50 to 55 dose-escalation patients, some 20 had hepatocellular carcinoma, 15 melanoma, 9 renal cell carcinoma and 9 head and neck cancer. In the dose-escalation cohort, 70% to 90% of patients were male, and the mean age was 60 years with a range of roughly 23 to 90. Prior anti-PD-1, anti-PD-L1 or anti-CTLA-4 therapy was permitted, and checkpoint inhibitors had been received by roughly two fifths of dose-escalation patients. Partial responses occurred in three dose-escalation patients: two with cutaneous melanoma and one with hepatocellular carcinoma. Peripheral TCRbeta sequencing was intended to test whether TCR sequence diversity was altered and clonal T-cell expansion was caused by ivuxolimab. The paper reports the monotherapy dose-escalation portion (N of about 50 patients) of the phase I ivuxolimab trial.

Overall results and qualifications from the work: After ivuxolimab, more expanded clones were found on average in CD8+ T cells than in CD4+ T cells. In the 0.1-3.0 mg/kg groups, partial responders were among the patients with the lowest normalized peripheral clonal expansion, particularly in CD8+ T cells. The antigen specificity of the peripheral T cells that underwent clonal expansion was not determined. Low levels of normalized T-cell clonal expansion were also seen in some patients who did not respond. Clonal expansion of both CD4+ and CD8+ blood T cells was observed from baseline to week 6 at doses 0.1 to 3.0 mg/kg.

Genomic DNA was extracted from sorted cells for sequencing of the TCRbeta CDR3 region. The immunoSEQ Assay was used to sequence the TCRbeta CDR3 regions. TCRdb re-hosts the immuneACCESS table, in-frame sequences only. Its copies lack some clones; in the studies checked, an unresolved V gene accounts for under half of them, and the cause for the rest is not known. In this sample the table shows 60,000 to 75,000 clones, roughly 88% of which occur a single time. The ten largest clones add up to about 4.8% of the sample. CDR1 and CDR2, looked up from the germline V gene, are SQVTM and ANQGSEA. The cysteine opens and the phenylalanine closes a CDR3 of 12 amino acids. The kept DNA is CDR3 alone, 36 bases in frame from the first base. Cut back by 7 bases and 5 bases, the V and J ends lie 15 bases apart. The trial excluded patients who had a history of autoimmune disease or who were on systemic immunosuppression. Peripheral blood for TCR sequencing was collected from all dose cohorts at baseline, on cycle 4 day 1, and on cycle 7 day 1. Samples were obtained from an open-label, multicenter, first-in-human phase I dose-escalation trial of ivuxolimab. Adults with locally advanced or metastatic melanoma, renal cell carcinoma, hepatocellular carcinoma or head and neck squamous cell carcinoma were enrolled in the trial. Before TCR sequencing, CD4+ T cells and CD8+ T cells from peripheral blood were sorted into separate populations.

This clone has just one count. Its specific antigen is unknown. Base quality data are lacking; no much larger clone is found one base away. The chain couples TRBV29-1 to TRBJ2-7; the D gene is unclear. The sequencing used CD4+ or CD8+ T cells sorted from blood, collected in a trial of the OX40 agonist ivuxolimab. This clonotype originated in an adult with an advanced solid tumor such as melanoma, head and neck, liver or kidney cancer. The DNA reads TGCAGCGCTACGGGCCTTGCGGACGAGCAGTACTTC. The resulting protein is CSATGLADEQYF.